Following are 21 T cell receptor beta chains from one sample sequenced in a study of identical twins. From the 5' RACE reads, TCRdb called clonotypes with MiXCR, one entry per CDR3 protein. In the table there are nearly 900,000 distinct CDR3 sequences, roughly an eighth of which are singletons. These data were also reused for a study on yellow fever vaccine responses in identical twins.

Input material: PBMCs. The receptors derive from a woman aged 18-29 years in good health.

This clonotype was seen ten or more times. The CDR3 protein is CASSLGTGRYEQYF. The CDR3 bases are TGTGCCAGCAGTTTAGGGACAGGGAGATACGAGCAGTACTTC. The chain recombines TRBV12-3 or TRBV12-4 with TRBJ2-7; 8 positions agree with TRBD1. The trim removed 1 base at V and 4 bases at J, leaving 3 bases unmatched. The CDR3 runs 14 residues.

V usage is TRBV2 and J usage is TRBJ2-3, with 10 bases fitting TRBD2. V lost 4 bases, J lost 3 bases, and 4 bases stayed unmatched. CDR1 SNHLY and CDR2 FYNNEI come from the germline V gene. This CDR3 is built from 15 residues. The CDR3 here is CASSAERGGTDTQYF. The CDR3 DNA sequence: TGTGCCAGCAGTGCGGAGCGGGGGGGTACAGATACGCAGTATTTT.

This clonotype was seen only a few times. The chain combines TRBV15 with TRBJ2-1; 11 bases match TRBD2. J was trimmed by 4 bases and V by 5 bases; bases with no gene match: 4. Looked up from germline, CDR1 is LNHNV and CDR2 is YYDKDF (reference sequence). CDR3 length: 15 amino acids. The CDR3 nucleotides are TGTGCCACCAGCGGGGGACTAGCGGAATACAATGAGCAGTTCTTC. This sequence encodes CATSGGLAEYNEQFF.

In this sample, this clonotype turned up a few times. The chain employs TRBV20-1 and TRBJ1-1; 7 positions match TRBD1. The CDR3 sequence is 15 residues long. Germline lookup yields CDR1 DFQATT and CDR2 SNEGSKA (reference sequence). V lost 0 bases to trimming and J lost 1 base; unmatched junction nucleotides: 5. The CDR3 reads CSARDGTDPNTEAFF. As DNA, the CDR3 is TGCAGTGCTAGAGACGGGACAGACCCGAACACTGAAGCTTTCTTT.

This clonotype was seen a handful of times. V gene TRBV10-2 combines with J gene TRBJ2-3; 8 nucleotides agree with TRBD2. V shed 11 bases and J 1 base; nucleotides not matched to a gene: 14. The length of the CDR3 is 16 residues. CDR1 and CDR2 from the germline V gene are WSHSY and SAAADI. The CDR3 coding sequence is TGCGCCTCCTCTCCGGGAGGGCCAGGGGGCACAGATACGCAGTATTTT. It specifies CASSPGGPGGTDTQYF.

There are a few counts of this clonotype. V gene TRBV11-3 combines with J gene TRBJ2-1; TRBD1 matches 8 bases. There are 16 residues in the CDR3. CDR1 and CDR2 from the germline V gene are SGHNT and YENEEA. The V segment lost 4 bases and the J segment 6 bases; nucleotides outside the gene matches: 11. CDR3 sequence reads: CASSYSPLDRGNEQFF. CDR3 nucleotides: TGTGCCAGCAGCTACTCCCCCCTCGACAGGGGCAATGAGCAGTTCTTC.

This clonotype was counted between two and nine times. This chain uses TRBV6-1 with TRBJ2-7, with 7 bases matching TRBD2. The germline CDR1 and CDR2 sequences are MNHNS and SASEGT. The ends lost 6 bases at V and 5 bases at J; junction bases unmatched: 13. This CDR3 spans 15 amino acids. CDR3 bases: TGTGCCAGCAGCCCTTCCGGGACTATCGGCAACGAGCAGTACTTC. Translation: CASSPSGTIGNEQYF.

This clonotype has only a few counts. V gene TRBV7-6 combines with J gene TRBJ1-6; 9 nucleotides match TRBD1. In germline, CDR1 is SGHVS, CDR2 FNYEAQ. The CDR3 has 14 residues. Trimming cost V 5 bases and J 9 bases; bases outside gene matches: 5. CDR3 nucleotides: TGTGCCAGCAGCCCTGGACAGGGGACTTCACCCCTCCACTTT. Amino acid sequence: CASSPGQGTSPLHF.

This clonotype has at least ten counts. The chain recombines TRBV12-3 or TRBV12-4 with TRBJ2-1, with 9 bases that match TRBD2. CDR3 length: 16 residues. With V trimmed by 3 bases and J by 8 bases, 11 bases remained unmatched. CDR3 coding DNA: TGTGCCAGCAGTTTGGGCCCGCGGGAGGGCTCCCATGAGCAGTTCTTC. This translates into CASSLGPREGSHEQFF.

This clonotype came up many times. The chain's CDR3 is CASSRQGINNEQFF. CDR3 sequence (DNA): TGTGCCAGCAGCAGACAGGGTATCAACAATGAGCAGTTCTTC. The chain is built from TRBV12-3 or TRBV12-4 and TRBJ2-1, with TRBD1 matching over 7 bases. This CDR3 is built from 14 residues. After removal of 6 bases from V and 5 bases from J, the junction contained 7 bases not matched to a gene.

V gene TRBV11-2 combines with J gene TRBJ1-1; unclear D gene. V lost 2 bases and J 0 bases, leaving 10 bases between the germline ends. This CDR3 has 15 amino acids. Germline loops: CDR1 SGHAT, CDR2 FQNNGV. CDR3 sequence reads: CASSLPPGMNTEAFF. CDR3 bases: TGTGCCAGCAGCTTACCTCCGGGGATGAACACTGAAGCTTTCTTT.

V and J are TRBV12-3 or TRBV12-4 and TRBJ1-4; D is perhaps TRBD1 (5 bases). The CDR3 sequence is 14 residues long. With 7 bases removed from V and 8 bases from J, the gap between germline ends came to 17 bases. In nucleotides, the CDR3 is TGTGCCAGCAAACCAGGGAACGGGGGGGAAAAACTGTTTTTT. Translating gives CASKPGNGGEKLFF.

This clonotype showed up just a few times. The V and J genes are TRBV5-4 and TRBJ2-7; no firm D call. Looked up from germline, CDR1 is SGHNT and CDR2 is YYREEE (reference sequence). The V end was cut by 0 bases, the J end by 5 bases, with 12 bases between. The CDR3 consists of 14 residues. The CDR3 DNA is TGTGCCAGCAGCTTGGCGGGCGTCGACCACGAGCAGTACTTC. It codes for CASSLAGVDHEQYF.

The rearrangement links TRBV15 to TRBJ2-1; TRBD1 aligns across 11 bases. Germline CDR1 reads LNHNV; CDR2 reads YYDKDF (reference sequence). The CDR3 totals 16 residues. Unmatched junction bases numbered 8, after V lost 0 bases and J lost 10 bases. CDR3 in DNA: TGTGCCACCAGCAGAGATCCTTGGGACAGGGGGAGCGAGCAGTTCTTC. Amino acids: CATSRDPWDRGSEQFF. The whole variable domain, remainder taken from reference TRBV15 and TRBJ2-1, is DAMVIQNPRYQVTQFGKPVTLSCSQTLNHNVMYWYQQKSSQAPKLLFHYYDKDFNNEADTPDNFQSRRPNTSFCFLDIRSPGLGDTAMYLCATSRDPWDRGSEQFFGPGTRLTVL.

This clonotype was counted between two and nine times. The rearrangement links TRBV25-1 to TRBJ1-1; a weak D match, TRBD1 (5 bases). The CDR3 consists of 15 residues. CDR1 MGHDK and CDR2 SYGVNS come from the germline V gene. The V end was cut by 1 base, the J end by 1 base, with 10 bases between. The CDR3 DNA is TGTGCCAGCAGTGAATTTAAGGGGAAGAACACTGAAGCTTTCTTT. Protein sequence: CASSEFKGKNTEAFF.

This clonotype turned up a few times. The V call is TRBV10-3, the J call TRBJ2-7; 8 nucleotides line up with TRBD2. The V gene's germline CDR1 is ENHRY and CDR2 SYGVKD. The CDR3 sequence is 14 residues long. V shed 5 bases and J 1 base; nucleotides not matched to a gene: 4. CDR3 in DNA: TGTGCCATCAGTCTTAGCGGGGCATCCTACGAGCAGTACTTC. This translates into CAISLSGASYEQYF.

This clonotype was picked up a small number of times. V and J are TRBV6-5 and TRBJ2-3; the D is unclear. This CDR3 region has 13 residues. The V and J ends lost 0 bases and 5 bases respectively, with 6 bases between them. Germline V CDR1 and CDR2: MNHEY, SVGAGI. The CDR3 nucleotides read TGTGCCAGCAGTTACTCTTCGGTAGATACGCAGTATTTT. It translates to CASSYSSVDTQYF.

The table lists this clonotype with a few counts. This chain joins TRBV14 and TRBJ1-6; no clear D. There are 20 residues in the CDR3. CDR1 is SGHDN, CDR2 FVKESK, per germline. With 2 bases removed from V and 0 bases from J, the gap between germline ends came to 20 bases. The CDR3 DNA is TGTGCCAGCAGCCAACTTCCCGTCGGCCTATTGAGCTCCTATAATTCACCCCTCCACTTT. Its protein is CASSQLPVGLLSSYNSPLHF.

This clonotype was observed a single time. CDR3 DNA sequence: TGTGCCAGCAGTCGCATCGGACTAGCGGGGGGCACAGATACGCAGTATTTT. It encodes CASSRIGLAGGTDTQYF. The chain combines TRBV27 with TRBJ2-3; 13 bases fit TRBD2. The CDR3 totals 17 residues. V gave up 5 bases and J gave up 1 base; unmatched junction bases: 6. Germline V gene lookup returns CDR1 MNHEY and CDR2 SMNVEV (reference sequence).

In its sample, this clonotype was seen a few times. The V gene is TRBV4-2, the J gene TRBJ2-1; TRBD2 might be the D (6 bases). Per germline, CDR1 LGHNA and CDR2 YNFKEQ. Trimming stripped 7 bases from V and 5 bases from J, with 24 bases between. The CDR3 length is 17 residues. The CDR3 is CASTHWLGGGPNNEQFF. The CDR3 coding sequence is TGTGCCAGCACCCATTGGCTCGGGGGAGGTCCGAACAATGAGCAGTTCTTC.

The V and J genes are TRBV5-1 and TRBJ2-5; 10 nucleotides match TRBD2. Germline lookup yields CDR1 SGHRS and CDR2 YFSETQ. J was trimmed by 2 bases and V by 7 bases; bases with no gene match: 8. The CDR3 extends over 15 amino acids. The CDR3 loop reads CASGSGGAGQETQYF. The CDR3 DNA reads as TGCGCCAGCGGAAGCGGGGGGGCCGGGCAAGAGACCCAGTACTTC.